These 21 T cell receptor beta chains share one sample of origin, sequenced in a study of control samples from healthy donors and cancer patients. The assay was immunoSEQ multiplex PCR, and TCRdb's table has in-frame clones only and misses some. The sample lists about 120,000 clones; approximately 87% were seen once. The sample was blood. The receptors were sampled from a man aged 25 to 40 in good health.

This clone was found once. This CDR3 is also generated by other DNA sequences in the sample. The V call is TRBV12-3 or TRBV12-4, the J call TRBJ1-1; D uncertain. Trimming shortened V by 6 bases and J by 5 bases, and 7 bases separated the two germline ends. This CDR3 contains 11 residues. The CDR3 DNA sequence: TGTGCCAGCAGCCTGGGTACTGAAGCTTTCTTT. Its translation: CASSLGTEAFF.

The chain carries TRBV19 and TRBJ2-1; maybe TRBD1 (5 bases). Between the trimmed V and J ends, which lost 2 bases and 9 bases, there was a span of 11 bases. In germline, CDR1 is LNHDA, CDR2 SQIVND (reference sequence). The CDR3 is made up of 13 amino acids. The CDR3 here is CASSIWQGVEQFF. The CDR3 coding sequence is TGTGCCAGTAGTATATGGCAGGGCGTTGAGCAGTTCTTC.

The rearrangement links TRBV6-5 to TRBJ1-5; 8 nucleotides agree with TRBD1. The CDR3 has 13 amino acids. Looked up from germline, CDR1 is MNHEY and CDR2 is SVGAGI. J gave up 4 bases and V 5 bases, and 1 base lay outside the gene matches. The CDR3, as DNA: TGTGCCAGCAGTCAGGGGGCGAATCAGCCCCAGCATTTT. It codes for CASSQGANQPQHF.

The CDR3 DNA follows: TGTGCCAGCAGCTTGCCTACCGGGACAGTCAACACTGAAGCTTTCTTT. Amino acids: CASSLPTGTVNTEAFF. This chain uses TRBV5-5 with TRBJ1-1, with TRBD1 matching 7 bases. This CDR3 is 16 amino acids long. Germline CDR1 SGHKS, CDR2 YYEKEE (reference sequence). J gave up 2 bases and V 1 base, and 8 bases lay outside the gene matches.

The gene calls are TRBV28 and TRBJ2-5; D might be TRBD2 (5 bases). Trimming stripped 9 bases from V and 2 bases from J, with 10 bases between. Per the germline V gene, CDR1 is MDHEN and CDR2 is SYDVKM. The CDR3 is made up of 12 amino acids. The CDR3 DNA sequence: TGTGCCAGAACTAGGTTTCAAGAGACCCAGTACTTC. Translation gives CARTRFQETQYF.

This chain links TRBV5-6 with TRBJ1-1; unclear D gene. The CDR3 covers 15 residues. The V end was cut by 1 base, the J end by 1 base, with 11 bases between. CDR1 SGHDT and CDR2 YYEEEE come from the germline V gene. For the CDR3, the DNA is TGTGCCAGCAGCTTGTTCGCCAGAGCGAACACTGAAGCTTTCTTT. Amino acids: CASSLFARANTEAFF.

The chain carries TRBV2 and TRBJ2-7; the match to TRBD1 covers 7 bases. The CDR3 covers 15 residues. J gave up 2 bases and V 4 bases, and 8 bases lay outside the gene matches. In germline, CDR1 is SNHLY, CDR2 FYNNEI. Written as DNA, the CDR3 is TGTGCCAGCAGTGGGGGACAGAGAATTACCTACGAGCAGTACGTC. Translating it yields CASSGGQRITYEQYV.

This clone was seen more than once but under ten times. This chain joins TRBV19 and TRBJ1-5, with D perhaps matching TRBD1 (5 bases). V was trimmed by 7 bases and J by 6 bases, leaving 19 bases between them. Looked up from germline, CDR1 is LNHDA and CDR2 is SQIVND (reference sequence). The CDR3 runs to 15 residues. The DNA of the CDR3 is TGTGCCAGTAAGCGGGACGGCGGTGCAGGTCAGCCCCAGCATTTT. Its translation: CASKRDGGAGQPQHF.

This chain uses TRBV27 with TRBJ1-1, with a tentative D call TRBD1 (6 bases). V lost 3 bases and J lost 11, with 22 bases in between. CDR1 is MNHEY and CDR2 is SMNVEV in the germline V gene (reference sequence). This CDR3 is 15 amino acids long. CDR3 DNA: TGTGCCAGCAGTTTGGGAGGGGGGGGACCGGTGCGGGCTTTCTTT. Protein product: CASSLGGGGPVRAFF.

The chain uses TRBV10-2 and TRBJ1-2; 10 bases line up with TRBD1. Trimming removed 6 bases from V and 4 bases from J; junction bases left unmatched: 11. Germline V CDR1 and CDR2: WSHSY, SAAADI. The CDR3 spans 16 residues. The CDR3 bases are TGCGCCAGCAGCCCCCGGGGACAGGGGTCTTCCTATGGCTACACCTTC. It codes for CASSPRGQGSSYGYTF.

J is TRBJ2-2 and V is TRBV9; weak D call: TRBD2 (7 bases). Germline assignment: CDR1 SGDLS and CDR2 YYNGEE. V lost 0 bases and J lost 7, with 13 bases in between. The CDR3 has 15 residues. CDR3 DNA sequence: TGTGCCAGCAGCGTAGTGGCGGGGGCCGACGGGGAGCTGTTTTTT. The encoded protein is CASSVVAGADGELFF.

V is TRBV4-2 and J is TRBJ1-1; D remains unclear. Per the germline V gene, CDR1 is LGHNA and CDR2 is YNFKEQ. The CDR3 contains 13 residues. V was clipped by 4 bases and J by 3 bases, with 9 bases between them. The CDR3 DNA reads TGTGCCAGCAGCCCCGCCGGGGACACTGAAGCTTTCTTT. Protein: CASSPAGDTEAFF.

The V call is TRBV7-9, the J call TRBJ1-1, with D unclear. Trimming took off 7 bases at V and 0 bases at J, with 12 bases between the two ends. Germline lookup yields CDR1 SEHNR and CDR2 FQNEAQ (reference sequence). CDR3 length: 14 amino acids. CDR3 region: CASTFPSLNTEAFF. The DNA of the CDR3 is TGTGCCAGCACCTTTCCGTCACTGAACACTGAAGCTTTCTTT.

The chain couples TRBV6-2 or TRBV6-3 to TRBJ2-3; D is unclear. The CDR3 sequence is 16 residues long. V gave up 2 bases and J gave up 2 bases, with 14 bases separating them. Germline V gene lookup returns CDR1 MNHEY and CDR2 SVGEGT. In nucleotides, the CDR3 is TGTGCCAGCAGTTACGGGCAGGAAATCGCCACAGATACGCAGTATTTT. Protein product: CASSYGQEIATDTQYF.

The chain is built from TRBV30 and TRBJ2-7; D not certain. The V end was cut by 0 bases, the J end by 6 bases, with 12 bases between. The germline CDR1 and CDR2 sequences are GTSNPN and SVGIG (reference sequence). The CDR3 sequence is 13 residues long. The CDR3 region has the DNA TGTGCCTGGAGTGTCAACCTCCGTGGCGAGCAGTACTTC. Amino acid sequence: CAWSVNLRGEQYF.

V usage is TRBV19 and J usage is TRBJ1-6; D gene uncertain. In germline, CDR1 is LNHDA, CDR2 SQIVND (reference sequence). This CDR3 has 17 residues. Trimming stripped 7 bases from V and 0 bases from J, with 16 bases between. The CDR3 nucleotides read TGTGCCAGTATTTCCCCGATCCGGAGCTCCTATAATTCACCCCTCCACTTT. This codes for CASISPIRSSYNSPLHF.

Notes on this clone: A read error is possible here, since a much larger clone lies one base away. The chain employs TRBV5-1 and TRBJ1-4; TRBD1 agrees at 7 bases. V shed 0 bases and J 9 bases; nucleotides not matched to a gene: 5. Germline lookup yields CDR1 SGHRS and CDR2 YFSETQ. There are 14 residues in the CDR3. The CDR3 DNA sequence: TGCGCCAGCAGCTTGGCAGGGGGAGATAAAAAACTGTTTTTT. This encodes CASSLAGGDKKLFF.

This clone was counted once. This chain joins TRBV18 and TRBJ1-2; a weak D match, TRBD1 (5 bases). CDR3 size: 13 residues. Per germline, CDR1 KGHSH and CDR2 LQKENI. Between the trimmed V and J ends, which lost 4 bases and 6 bases, there was a span of 12 bases. The DNA for the CDR3 is TGTGCCAGCTCACAAACGGGAGGGGATGGCTACACCTTC. It is translated as CASSQTGGDGYTF.

V and J are TRBV3-1 (or the pseudogene TRBV3-2) and TRBJ2-1, with 13 bases fitting TRBD2. With V trimmed by 3 bases and J by 9 bases, 8 bases remained unmatched. Germline V gives CDR1 LGHDT, CDR2 YNNKEL (reference sequence). The CDR3 has 16 residues. The chain's CDR3 is CASSHTSGGAVSEQFF. CDR3 coding DNA: TGTGCCAGCAGCCATACTAGCGGGGGGGCGGTATCTGAGCAGTTCTTC.

This sequence joins TRBV7-8 and TRBJ2-3; D not certain. The CDR3 has 13 residues. Germline V gene sequence: CDR1 SGHVS, CDR2 FQNEAQ. The V gene lost 3 bases and the J gene lost 7 bases, with 11 bases spanning the gap. The CDR3 sequence is CASSFLFGNTQYF. The CDR3 coding sequence is TGTGCCAGCAGCTTCCTCTTTGGGAATACGCAGTATTTT. The full variable domain, completed using reference TRBV7-8 and TRBJ2-3, is GAGVSQSPRYKVAKRGQDVALRCDPISGHVSLFWYQQALGQGPEFLTYFQNEAQLDKSGLPSDRFFAERPEGSVSTLKIQRTQQEDSAVYLCASSFLFGNTQYFGPGTRLTVL.

The chain couples TRBV5-1 to TRBJ1-1, with a possible D match to TRBD1 (6 bases). Trimming took 4 bases from V and 9 from J, leaving 13 bases between them. CDR1 SGHRS and CDR2 YFSETQ come from the germline V gene. This CDR3 has 12 residues. The CDR3 reads CASSLGQFQAFF. The CDR3 nucleotides are TGCGCCAGCAGCCTCGGACAGTTTCAAGCTTTCTTT.